The next 26 T cell receptor beta chains were all read from a single sample in a study of T cell responses to AZD1222 COVID-19 vaccine. Data came from immunoSEQ multiplex PCR; TCRdb stores just in-frame clones and leaves some out. The sample records about 84,000 clones, 70% to 90% being singletons. The material sequenced was peripheral blood, taken on day 0 of AZD1222 vaccination. The receptors were sampled from an adult in good health.

This sequence joins TRBV4-1 and TRBJ2-4; D is uncertain. This CDR3 is 16 amino acids long. V was shortened by 4 bases and J by 1 base, with 14 bases between the two germline ends. Germline V CDR1 and CDR2: MGHRA, YSYEKL. Here the CDR3 DNA reads TGCGCCAGCAGCCCTTCCCCCACCGCGGCCAAAAACATTCAGTACTTC. This gives the protein CASSPSPTAAKNIQYF.

The rearrangement uses TRBV2 and TRBJ2-1, with TRBD2 identical over 14 bases. CDR1 is SNHLY, CDR2 FYNNEI, per germline. The ends lost 3 bases at V and 9 bases at J; junction bases unmatched: 4. This CDR3 is 15 amino acids long. The CDR3 loop reads CASSEGLAGVGEQFF. The CDR3 region has the DNA TGTGCCAGCAGTGAGGGACTAGCGGGAGTCGGTGAGCAGTTCTTC.

The chain couples TRBV7-8 to TRBJ2-3; 8 bases agree with TRBD2. CDR1 is SGHVS, CDR2 FQNEAQ, per germline. The trim removed 3 bases at V and 2 bases at J, leaving 7 bases unmatched. CDR3 length equals 16 residues. The DNA for the CDR3 is TGTGCCAGCAGCTTTCGGCCCGGGGGGGACACAGATACGCAGTATTTT. Its translation: CASSFRPGGDTDTQYF.

This rearrangement joins TRBV6-5 to TRBJ1-1; D is undetermined. V was clipped by 2 bases and J by 3 bases, with 7 bases between them. From germline, CDR1 is MNHEY and CDR2 SVGAGI. This CDR3 has 13 amino acids. In DNA form, the CDR3 reads TGTGCCAGCAGTTACGGATGGTACACTGAAGCTTTCTTT. Its protein is CASSYGWYTEAFF.

This rearrangement joins TRBV28 to TRBJ2-7; 9 nucleotides align to TRBD1. Germline V gene data show CDR1 as MDHEN and CDR2 as SYDVKM. This CDR3 region has 21 residues. J was trimmed by 1 base and V by 6 bases; bases with no gene match: 25. CDR3 protein: CASRKDRGRGFGWVNSYEQYF. The CDR3 DNA follows: TGTGCCAGCAGAAAGGACAGGGGCCGGGGTTTTGGATGGGTTAATTCCTACGAGCAGTACTTC. The whole variable domain, remainder taken from reference TRBV28 and TRBJ2-7, is DVKVTQSSRYLVKRTGEKVFLECVQDMDHENMFWYRQDPGLGLRLIYFSYDVKMKEKGDIPEGYSVSREKKERFSLILESASTNQTSMYLCASRKDRGRGFGWVNSYEQYFGPGTRLTVT.

V is TRBV18 and J is TRBJ1-5; 8 nucleotides line up with TRBD1. There are 15 residues in the CDR3. Per germline, CDR1 KGHSH and CDR2 LQKENI. Trimming took 4 bases from V and 3 from J; bases not matched to a gene: 5. CDR3 coding DNA: TGTGCCAGCTCACGGACAGGGTTTGACAATCAGCCCCAGCATTTT. Its protein product is CASSRTGFDNQPQHF.

The table lists this clone with a count of one. The rearrangement links TRBV18 to TRBJ1-2; 12 nucleotides line up with TRBD1. This CDR3 has 17 amino acids. The germline CDR1 and CDR2 sequences are KGHSH and LQKENI. Losses at the gene ends were 2 bases for V and 4 bases for J; bases not matched to a gene: 8. Here the CDR3 reads CASSPSVGQGAGYGYTF. CDR3 in DNA: TGTGCCAGCTCACCATCTGTGGGACAGGGGGCCGGCTATGGCTACACCTTC.

The chain is built from TRBV5-1 and TRBJ2-5; 7 nucleotides align to TRBD1. The length of the CDR3 is 15 residues. The germline V gene has CDR1 SGHRS and CDR2 YFSETQ. The junction had 7 bases not matched to a gene; V was cut back by 0 bases and J by 5 bases. CDR3 in amino acids: CASSLEGAGGETQYF. The CDR3 bases are TGCGCCAGCAGCTTGGAAGGCGCAGGGGGTGAGACCCAGTACTTC.

The J gene is TRBJ1-1, the V gene TRBV7-9, with D possibly being TRBD1 (5 bases). CDR3 length equals 16 residues. Germline values: CDR1 SEHNR, CDR2 FQNEAQ (reference sequence). With 3 bases removed from V and 2 bases from J, the gap between germline ends came to 16 bases. The CDR3 sequence is CASSLGRAMPNTEAFF. In DNA, the CDR3 is TGTGCCAGCAGCTTGGGCAGGGCGATGCCTAACACTGAAGCTTTCTTT.

The V call is TRBV19, the J call TRBJ1-5; TRBD1 is a possible D gene (6 bases). The CDR3 spans 13 residues. Trimming took 4 bases from V and 6 from J, leaving 10 bases between them. CDR1 is LNHDA and CDR2 is SQIVND in the germline V gene (reference sequence). The CDR3 DNA reads as TGTGCCAGTAGTAGGGACACTATTCAGCCCCAGCATTTT. Its translation: CASSRDTIQPQHF.

V usage is TRBV6-1 and J usage is TRBJ2-5, with 10 bases that match TRBD2. This CDR3 has 15 amino acids. Germline V lookup: CDR1 MNHNS, CDR2 SASEGT. V lost 1 base and J lost 6; bases outside the gene matches: 5. The CDR3 nucleotides read TGTGCCAGCAGTGAAGGTCTAGCGGGAGTTCAGACCCAGTACTTC. This encodes CASSEGLAGVQTQYF.

The J gene is TRBJ2-1, the V gene TRBV5-1; tentative D call: TRBD2 (6 bases). The CDR3 length is 16 residues. Trimming stripped 2 bases from V and 0 bases from J, with 12 bases between. Germline CDR1 is SGHRS and CDR2 is YFSETQ. The chain's CDR3 is CASSFTSRSSYNEQFF. The CDR3 DNA reads as TGCGCCAGCAGCTTCACTAGCCGAAGCTCCTACAATGAGCAGTTCTTC.

The chain uses TRBV9 and TRBJ1-2; D gene ambiguous. The CDR3 runs 12 residues. The germline gives CDR1 SGDLS, CDR2 YYNGEE. V lost 5 bases and J lost 5, with 10 bases in between. Here the CDR3 DNA reads TGTGCCAGCAGGGACGACATTTATGGCTACACCTTC. Amino acid sequence: CASRDDIYGYTF. Together with reference TRBV9 and TRBJ1-2, the CDR3 gives the full variable domain: DSGVTQTPKHLITATGQRVTLRCSPRSGDLSVYWYQQSLDQGLQFLIQYYNGEERAKGNILERFSAQQFPDLHSELNLSSLELGDSALYFCASRDDIYGYTFGSGTRLTVV.

The chain couples TRBV11-2 to TRBJ2-7; perhaps TRBD1 as D (5 bases). V lost 5 bases, J lost 0 bases, and 14 bases lay in between. This CDR3 has 15 amino acids. Germline-derived CDR1 and CDR2 are SGHAT and FQNNGV. CDR3 sequence: CASSPSDTSSYEQYF. Here the CDR3 DNA reads TGTGCCAGCAGCCCCTCGGACACCTCCTCCTACGAGCAGTACTTC.

This chain links TRBV20-1 with TRBJ2-3; the D gene is possibly TRBD2 (5 bases). The CDR3 length is 11 residues. Germline V CDR1 and CDR2: DFQATT, SNEGSKA (reference sequence). Trimming shortened V by 5 bases and J by 4 bases, and 7 bases separated the two germline ends. This CDR3 reads CSAQAADTQYF. The DNA of the CDR3 is TGCAGTGCTCAAGCGGCAGATACGCAGTATTTT.

The V call is TRBV7-2, the J call TRBJ1-5; D possibly corresponds to TRBD1 (6 bases). V lost 2 bases, J lost 3 bases, and 11 bases lay in between. The germline V gene has CDR1 SGHTA and CDR2 FQGNSA. The CDR3 runs 15 residues. For the CDR3, the DNA is TGTGCCAGCAGCTTAAAATGGGGGGCCAATCAGCCCCAGCATTTT. This translates into CASSLKWGANQPQHF.

The J gene is TRBJ2-5, the V gene TRBV6-5, with TRBD2 matching 9 bases. V shed 0 bases, J shed 5 bases, and the junction held 4 bases outside the gene matches. This CDR3 is built from 15 residues. In germline, CDR1 is MNHEY, CDR2 SVGAGI. The CDR3 DNA is TGTGCCAGCAGTTACTCCGGGACTAGCATTGAGACCCAGTACTTC. Amino acid sequence: CASSYSGTSIETQYF.

The chain carries TRBV7-3 and TRBJ1-1; no definite D call. Between the trimmed V and J ends, which lost 5 bases and 1 base, there was a span of 8 bases. Germline V CDR1 and CDR2: SGHTA, FQGTGA. CDR3 length: 13 residues. The CDR3 DNA is TGTGCCAGCAGCGTACAGCCGAACACTGAAGCTTTCTTT. Translation: CASSVQPNTEAFF.

V and J are TRBV6-5 and TRBJ1-1; D gene ambiguous. Trimming removed 7 bases from V and 1 base from J, with 10 bases in between. CDR1 is MNHEY, CDR2 SVGAGI, per germline. The CDR3 is 13 residues long. Written as DNA, the CDR3 is TGTGCCAGCAATCTCTCAGGGAACACTGAAGCTTTCTTT. Protein: CASNLSGNTEAFF.

The J gene is TRBJ1-4, the V gene TRBV19; no firm D call. Germline lookup yields CDR1 LNHDA and CDR2 SQIVND (reference sequence). Trimming stripped 6 bases from V and 3 bases from J, with 14 bases between. The CDR3 runs 15 residues. The CDR3 protein is CASRDPGFSNEKLFF. CDR3 coding DNA: TGTGCCAGTAGAGACCCCGGTTTTTCTAATGAAAAACTGTTTTTT.

The J gene is TRBJ1-2, the V gene TRBV5-1; 9 nucleotides agree with TRBD1. The CDR3 loop spans 15 amino acids. Germline values: CDR1 SGHRS, CDR2 YFSETQ. Trimming took 3 bases from V and 2 from J; bases not matched to a gene: 5. The DNA for the CDR3 is TGCGCCAGCAGCTCCAGACAGGGGGGGAACTATGGCTACACCTTC. It specifies CASSSRQGGNYGYTF.

The chain has TRBV15 and TRBJ1-6; a possible D gene is TRBD1 (5 bases). V was pared by 1 base and J by 7 bases, with 11 bases between. Germline-derived CDR1 and CDR2 are LNHNV and YYDKDF (reference sequence). This CDR3 contains 15 residues. CDR3 nucleotides: TGTGCCACCAGCAGAGGACAGAGAGGAAATTCACCCCTCCACTTT. It translates to CATSRGQRGNSPLHF.

This chain connects TRBV19 to TRBJ2-2; tentative D call: TRBD1 (6 bases). The CDR3 is 12 residues long. The germline CDR1 and CDR2 sequences are LNHDA and SQIVND (reference sequence). The V end lost 7 bases, the J end lost 7 bases, and 10 bases lay between the germline ends. This CDR3 is CASTGAVGELFF. The CDR3 DNA follows: TGTGCCAGTACAGGGGCGGTCGGGGAGCTGTTTTTT.

The chain combines TRBV7-2 with TRBJ1-5; D unclear. Germline V CDR1 and CDR2: SGHTA, FQGNSA. The ends were cut back, 0 bases at V and 4 bases at J, with 16 bases in the middle. The CDR3 spans 17 residues. Written as DNA, the CDR3 is TGTGCCAGCAGCTTAGCGGCTGTTGGAATGGCGAATCAGCCCCAGCATTTT. The encoded protein is CASSLAAVGMANQPQHF.

A remark on this clone: An end of the junction differs from the germline gene, which may be a read error. The chain employs TRBV29-1 and TRBJ1-1; D is unresolved. CDR3 length: 10 residues. Germline-derived CDR1 and CDR2 are SQVTM and ANQGSEA. As DNA, the CDR3 is TGCAGCGTTGAGGCCACTGGAGCTTTCTTT. This encodes CSVEATGAFF.

The genes are TRBV7-8 and TRBJ2-3, with TRBD1 identical over 7 bases. After removal of 4 bases from V and 1 base from J, the junction contained 2 bases not matched to a gene. Per the germline V gene, CDR1 is SGHVS and CDR2 is FQNEAQ. The CDR3 runs to 14 residues. In DNA form, the CDR3 reads TGTGCCAGCAGCTCTGGGACAGGCACAGATACGCAGTATTTT. Translation gives CASSSGTGTDTQYF.